This is a list of T cell receptor beta chains from one sample in a study of T cell responses to AZD1222 COVID-19 vaccine. Repertoires were generated with immunoSEQ multiplex PCR, while TCRdb's copy carries only in-frame clones and drops some. The sample shows fewer than 300,000 clones, 90% to 95% of them seen only once. The sample consisted of peripheral blood, taken on day 0 of AZD1222 vaccination. All receptors come from an adult in good health. Both conserved end residues are part of each CDR3. D genes are given only for firm matches. Not all rows give a size; the values are once, few, many and, for expanded clones, a class.

TRBV27	.	TRBJ2-7	.	TGTGCCAGCAGTCGCCGGGACTTAGCAGAGCAGTACTTC	CASSRRDLAEQYF
TRBV3-1/TRBV3-2	TRBD1	TRBJ1-4	.	TGTGCCAGCAGCCAAGGGACAGGGTATCATGAAAAACTGTTTTTT	CASSQGTGYHEKLFF
TRBV3-1/TRBV3-2	.	TRBJ2-1	once	TGTGCCAGCAGCCAAGATGGTGGCAATGAGCAGTTCTTC	CASSQDGGNEQFF
TRBV6-5	TRBD2	TRBJ2-7	.	TGTGCCAGCAAGGGAGGATTTAGCGGGTCCTACGAGCAGTACTTC	CASKGGFSGSYEQYF
TRBV7-2	.	TRBJ2-7	few	TGTGCCAGCAGCTTAGAAGGTGGGAGCTCCTACGAGCAGTACTTC	CASSLEGGSSYEQYF
TRBV5-1	.	TRBJ1-2	once	TGCGCCAGCAGCTCCGAAAGGGGGAAATCCCTTAACTATGGCTACACCTTC	CASSSERGKSLNYGYTF
TRBV27	.	TRBJ1-1	.	TGTGCCAGCAGTTGGACGGGACTGCAAAACACTGAAGCTTTCTTT	CASSWTGLQNTEAFF
TRBV9	TRBD1	TRBJ1-5	.	TGTGCCAGCAGCCAGACAGGGATGTACCCGCCCCAGCATTTT	CASSQTGMYPPQHF
TRBV11-2	.	TRBJ2-2	few	TGTGCCAGCAGCTTAGTTCCGGGCACCGGGGAGCTGTTTTTT	CASSLVPGTGELFF
TRBV28	.	TRBJ1-2	.	TGTGCCAGCAGATCTACAGGGCCAGCTAACTATGGCTACACCTTC	CASRSTGPANYGYTF
TRBV19	TRBD1	TRBJ1-1	.	TGTGCCAGTAGTCGAGGACAGGGGCGCACTGAAGCTTTCTTT	CASSRGQGRTEAFF
TRBV6-5	TRBD1	TRBJ1-6	.	TGTGCCAGCAGTCGGGACAGCAATAATTCACCCCTCCACTTT	CASSRDSNNSPLHF
TRBV19	.	TRBJ1-1	.	TGTGCCAGTAGTACTGGGATCCACACTGAAGCTTTCTTT	CASSTGIHTEAFF
TRBV9	.	TRBJ2-7	.	TGTGCCAGCAGCGTAGGTTCAGGTAGCTCCTACGAGCAGTACTTC	CASSVGSGSSYEQYF
TRBV28	TRBD1	TRBJ2-7	.	TGTGCCAGCAGTGCCCGGGACAGGGGACGGTACTTC	CASSARDRGRYF
TRBV27	.	TRBJ2-3	.	TGTGCCAGCAGTTTGAGTCCACTTGCGGATACGCAGTATTTT	CASSLSPLADTQYF
TRBV30	.	TRBJ2-7	few	TGTGCCTGGAGCCTGGGACCGGGGGAGCAGTACTTC	CAWSLGPGEQYF
TRBV19	.	TRBJ2-3	.	TGTGCCAGTAGTATCCCTAGCTCTGGGGATACGCAGTATTTT	CASSIPSSGDTQYF
TRBV28	.	TRBJ1-2	.	TGTGCCAGCAGCCCCCCAGGCCCCCAGAGCTACACCTTC	CASSPPGPQSYTF
TRBV7-3	TRBD1	TRBJ2-2	.	TGTGCCAGCAGCTTGGGACAGGGAGGCACCGGGGAGCTGTTTTTT	CASSLGQGGTGELFF
TRBV19	TRBD2	TRBJ2-1	.	TGTGCCAGTAGGGGGACTAGGTTGATCGATGAGCAGTTCTTC	CASRGTRLIDEQFF
TRBV28	.	TRBJ1-5	.	TGTGCCAGCAGGACAGGTAGCAATCAGCCCCAGCATTTT	CASRTGSNQPQHF
TRBV18	.	TRBJ1-2	.	TGTGCCAGCTCCTCCAACTATGGCTACACCTTC	CASSSNYGYTF
TRBV2	TRBD1	TRBJ1-1	.	TGTGCCAGCCTTCAGCAGGGGGCGAGCACTGAAGCTTTCTTT	CASLQQGASTEAFF
TRBV11-2	.	TRBJ1-2	.	TGTGCCAGCAGCACTAGGGACGGTTATGGCTACACCTTC	CASSTRDGYGYTF
TRBV19	TRBD2	TRBJ2-3	.	TGTGCCACCAGACTAGCGGGGAGCACAGATACGCAGTATTTT	CATRLAGSTDTQYF
TRBV12-3/TRBV12-4	TRBD1	TRBJ1-6	.	TGTGCCAGCAAAGTGACAGGGGGATCACCCCTCCACTTT	CASKVTGGSPLHF
TRBV30	TRBD1	TRBJ1-4	.	TGTGCCTGGAACCCCGGGACAGGGGACGAAAAACTGTTTTTT	CAWNPGTGDEKLFF
TRBV6-2/TRBV6-3	TRBD1	TRBJ1-5	.	TGTGCCAGCAGTTACCACGGGACAGGGGCAACTAAGCCCCAGCATTTT	CASSYHGTGATKPQHF
TRBV3-1/TRBV3-2	.	TRBJ2-2	.	TGTGCCAGCAGCCAAGGGGAAGCGGGCCCCCCCGGGGAGCTGTTTTTT	CASSQGEAGPPGELFF
TRBV7-9	.	TRBJ2-1	.	TGTGCCAGCAGCTTAGGGAGGGGGGCGGAGCAGTTCTTC	CASSLGRGAEQFF
TRBV5-1	.	TRBJ1-2	.	TGCGCCAGCAGCTTGGAGGGACAAAACTATGGCTACACCTTC	CASSLEGQNYGYTF
TRBV18	.	TRBJ1-5	once	TGTGCCAGCTCGCCCGGGACGGATAATCAGCCCCAGCATTTT	CASSPGTDNQPQHF